This entry is about one T cell receptor beta chain. Its cognate antigen is unknown. Here immunoSEQ multiplex PCR was the method, and the copy in TCRdb shows in-frame clones only, minus some. The sample has around 150,000 clones, 70% to 90% seen once; the top ten hold under 2.5%. The sample is drawn from a study of T cell responses to AZD1222 COVID-19 vaccine. Study-level points and caveats: Donors were chiefly white British, with a greater number of females, and clonal diversity was perhaps underestimated. Sampled repertoires all dated from after the peak T cell response.

CDR3 size: 13 residues. Germline CDR1 and CDR2: ENHRY and SYGVKD. V was trimmed by 5 bases and J by 2 bases, leaving 8 bases between them. V gene TRBV10-3 combines with J gene TRBJ2-3; the D is unclear. This TCR derives from an adult in good health. Source: peripheral blood, taken on day 0 of AZD1222 vaccination. The DNA for the CDR3 is TGTGCCATCAGTTCACACCCCACAGATACGCAGTATTTT. This translates into CAISSHPTDTQYF.